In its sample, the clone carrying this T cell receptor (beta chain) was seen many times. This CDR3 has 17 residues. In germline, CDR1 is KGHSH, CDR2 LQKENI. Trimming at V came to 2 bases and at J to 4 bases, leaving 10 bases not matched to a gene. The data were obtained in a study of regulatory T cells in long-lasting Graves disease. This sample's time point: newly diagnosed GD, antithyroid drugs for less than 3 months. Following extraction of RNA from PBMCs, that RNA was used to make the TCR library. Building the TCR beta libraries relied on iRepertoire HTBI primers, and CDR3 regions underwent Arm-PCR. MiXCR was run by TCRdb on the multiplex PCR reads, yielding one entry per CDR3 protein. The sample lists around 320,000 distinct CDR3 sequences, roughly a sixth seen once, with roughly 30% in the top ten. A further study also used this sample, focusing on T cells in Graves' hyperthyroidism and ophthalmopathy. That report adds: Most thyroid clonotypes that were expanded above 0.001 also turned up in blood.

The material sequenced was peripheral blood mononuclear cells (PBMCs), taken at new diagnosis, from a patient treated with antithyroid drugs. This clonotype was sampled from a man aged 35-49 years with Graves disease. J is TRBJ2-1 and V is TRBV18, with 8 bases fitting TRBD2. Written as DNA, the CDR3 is TGTGCCAGCTCACCAATCTTGTTTAGCGGGACATACAATGAGCAGTTCTTC. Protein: CASSPILFSGTYNEQFF. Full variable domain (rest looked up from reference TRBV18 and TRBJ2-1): NAGVMQNPRHLVRRRGQEARLRCSPMKGHSHVYWYRQLPEEGLKFMVYLQKENIIDESGMPKERFSAEFPKEGPSILRIQQVVRGDSAAYFCASSPILFSGTYNEQFFGPGTRLTVL.